This T cell receptor beta chain was profiled in a study of T-cell reconstitution after alpha-beta-depleted transplantation in children (dated by TCRdb to between 2015 and 2016). Broadly, across the study: T-cell immune reconstitution after TCRalphabeta/CD19-depleted allogeneic hematopoietic cell transplantation in children was quantitatively tracked in the study by means of TCR repertoire profiling.

A word on this clonotype: Its antigen specificity is not known. The input lacks base qualities; no much larger clone sits a single base away.

The CDR3, from cysteine to phenylalanine, totals 14 residues. Solely the CDR3 DNA is kept, with 42 bases framed from the first base. As encoded in the germline V gene, CDR1 is SGHRS while CDR2 is YFSETQ. Trimming accounts for 1 base at V and 10 bases at J, while the number of junction bases matched to no gene is 8. The library was made by PCR. TCRdb shows the sequencer as Illumina HiSeq 2500. TCR library preparation used molecular barcoding, with unique molecular identifiers applied to normalize quantification of the TCRbeta repertoire. The raw public reads went through TCRdb reprocessing: fastp at Q25, MiXCR clone calling, in-frame beta chains kept. CDR3 protein duplicates are merged, each entry listing the most common genes and DNA. The sample contains a few hundred thousand distinct CDR3 sequences, 15% to 20% of them found a single time. The biggest ten clones account for approximately 3% of the sample.

The TCR was taken from a human donor who donated a stem cell graft to a child with acute lymphoblastic leukemia. The chain uses TRBV5-1 and TRBJ2-1, with 7 bases aligning to TRBD2. The input for sequencing was PBMCs from the stem cell graft donor, taken from the stem cell graft. The CDR3 protein sequence reads: CASSLTAGNLEQFF. In nucleotides, the sequence is TGCGCCAGCAGCTTGACAGCGGGGAATCTCGAGCAGTTCTTC. Reference TRBV5-1 and TRBJ2-1 proteins supply the regions before and after the CDR3; the full variable domain is: KAGVTQTPRYLIKTRGQQVTLSCSPISGHRSVSWYQQTPGQGLQFLFEYFSETQRNKGNFPGRFSGRQFSNSRSEMNVSTLELGDSALYLCASSLTAGNLEQFFGPGTRLTVL.